This record concerns one T cell receptor (beta chain) sequence. Its antigen is not identified. Preparation of the TCRbeta library involved a method that used unique molecular identifiers. One entry per CDR3 protein, called by TCRdb with MiXCR from the PCR reads. This sample has around 94,000 distinct CDR3 sequences, with approximately 6% found just once. This sample stems from a study of T-cell reconstitution after alpha-beta-depleted transplantation in children. Study-level points and caveats: The origin of alpha-beta T cells about two months after transplant was reportedly several hundred expanded graft clones. T-cell numbers and diversity one year post-transplant derived largely from freshly generated T cells. It was surviving recipient T cells and thymic progenitors that gave some patients high TCRbeta diversity at day 60.

Germline CDR1 and CDR2: SGHTA and FQGNSA. The CDR3 length is 18 residues. V lost 6 bases to trimming and J lost 2 bases; unmatched junction nucleotides: 17. This TCR came from a female patient between 2 and 15 years old who had a stem cell transplant for Fanconi anemia, so the T cells may come from the graft donor. The chain joins TRBV7-2 to TRBJ2-3; TRBD1 aligns across 7 bases. Sequenced here: PBMCs, mostly from graft donor cells, sampled 60 days after TCRalphabeta/CD19-depleted stem cell transplant. CDR3 sequence reads: CASSKEGARGGHTDTQYF. The CDR3 bases are TGTGCCAGCAGTAAAGAAGGGGCTAGAGGGGGCCACACAGATACGCAGTATTTT. The complete variable domain, with remaining parts taken from reference TRBV7-2 and TRBJ2-3, reads GAGVSQSPSNKVTEKGKDVELRCDPISGHTALYWYRQSLGQGLEFLIYFQGNSAPDKSGLPSDRFSAERTGGSVSTLTIQRTQQEDSAVYLCASSKEGARGGHTDTQYFGPGTRLTVL.